This T cell receptor beta chain emerged from a study of T cell repertoires in cytomegalovirus infection. Study-level information: Selection of CMV epitopes for the study included recently identified HLA-C-restricted and well-studied HLA-B-restricted ones. The study's findings and limits: The cumulative frequency of public TCR beta families distinguished individuals who carried CMV together with the relevant HLA. Dominating the ex vivo response were TCR beta clonotypes that were CMV-specific and HLA-C-restricted.

TCRdb called the reads again in MiXCR, with one record for every CDR3 protein. The sample includes 830,000 or so distinct CDR3 sequences, around a third of them seen just once. This CDR3 comprises 15 residues. Trimming cost V 1 base and J 2 bases, with 9 bases left between them. CDR1 is KGHDR and CDR2 is SFDVKD in the germline V gene. Comments on this clonotype: Its target is unknown.

Specimen: cultured CD8+ T cells from PBMCs, collected from culture after CMV antigen stimulation. The TCR sequence derives from a human donor in good health (CMV status not recorded). Some clones in this sample may be carry-over from other donors' samples. V is TRBV24-1 and J is TRBJ2-3; D remains unclear. CDR3 amino acids: CATSDFSQYTDTQYF. The CDR3, as DNA: TGTGCCACCAGTGATTTCAGTCAGTACACAGATACGCAGTATTTT.